The 15 T cell receptor beta chains in this list originate from one sample, sequenced in a study of shared clonotypes between healthy human individuals. Data came from immunoSEQ multiplex PCR; TCRdb stores just in-frame clones and leaves some out. The table has 950,000 to 1,100,000 clones, 65% to 80% seen once. The specimen was memory CD4+ T cells sorted from blood. Subset noted: CD45RA-negative fraction. The source is a man in his late teens or twenties in good health.

This clone was seen ten or more times. This chain links TRBV19 with TRBJ2-1; 7 bases fit TRBD1. J gave up 6 bases and V 3 bases, and 8 bases lay outside the gene matches. Germline CDR1 reads LNHDA; CDR2 reads SQIVND (reference sequence). The CDR3 is 15 residues long. Written as DNA, the CDR3 is TGTGCCAGTAGTATTTCCGGACAGGTGAGCAATGAGCAGTTCTTC. Residues: CASSISGQVSNEQFF.

This clone was found a few times. The gene calls are TRBV10-3 and TRBJ2-7; possibly TRBD1 or TRBD2 for D (6 bases each). Germline lookup yields CDR1 ENHRY and CDR2 SYGVKD. The CDR3 is 12 residues long. The ends were cut back, 6 bases at V and 4 bases at J, with 10 bases in the middle. The CDR3 reads CAISGGIYEQYF. As DNA, the CDR3 is TGTGCCATCAGCGGGGGCATATACGAGCAGTACTTC.

In its sample, this clone was seen many times. This chain links TRBV11-2 with TRBJ1-4, with D perhaps TRBD1 (5 bases). The V gene lost 6 bases and the J gene lost 14 bases, with 34 bases spanning the gap. The CDR3 extends over 18 amino acids. Germline CDR1 is SGHAT and CDR2 is FQNNGV. The chain's CDR3 is CASSPRFWGVRRKERLFF. CDR3 bases: TGTGCCAGCAGTCCCAGGTTTTGGGGCGTCCGCCGGAAAGAACGGCTGTTTTTT.

This clone appeared a single time. The chain carries TRBV30 and TRBJ1-1; TRBD1 agrees at 8 bases. The CDR3 contains 13 residues. Trimming cost V 5 bases and J 4 bases; bases outside gene matches: 6. Germline assignment: CDR1 GTSNPN and CDR2 SVGIG (reference sequence). The CDR3 nucleotides are TGTGCCTGGTCCATAACAGGGGGCACTGAAGCTTTCTTT. Translated: CAWSITGGTEAFF.

This clone showed up just a few times. The gene calls are TRBV30 and TRBJ1-5, with TRBD1 matching 7 bases. CDR3 length: 14 residues. V dropped 1 base and J dropped 6; count of bases not matched to a gene: 6. Germline assignment: CDR1 GTSNPN and CDR2 SVGIG (reference sequence). DNA of the CDR3: TGTGCCTGGAGTGGTGGAGGGGGCGGTCAGCCCCAGCATTTT. It codes for CAWSGGGGGQPQHF.

CDR3: CAWRGRVSYNSPLHF. DNA for the CDR3: TGTGCCTGGAGAGGCAGAGTGTCCTATAATTCACCCCTCCACTTT. The chain joins TRBV30 to TRBJ1-6; D remains unclear. Germline CDR1 is GTSNPN and CDR2 is SVGIG (reference sequence). V lost 3 bases, J lost 1 base, and 10 bases lay in between. The CDR3 totals 15 residues.

A word on this clone: Other DNA sequences of this sample code for an identical CDR3. The V call is TRBV6-5, the J call TRBJ1-1; D is ambiguous. V lost 2 bases and J 0 bases, leaving 7 bases between the germline ends. Germline V lookup: CDR1 MNHEY, CDR2 SVGAGI. This CDR3 has 14 residues. This chain's CDR3 is CASSYGVMNTEAFF. The CDR3 DNA sequence: TGTGCCAGCAGTTACGGAGTAATGAACACTGAAGCTTTCTTT.

The chain uses TRBV11-2 and TRBJ2-2; D gene ambiguous. Germline-derived CDR1 and CDR2 are SGHAT and FQNNGV. CDR3 size: 17 residues. V gave up 1 base and J gave up 3 bases, with 15 bases separating them. The CDR3 reads CASSLGLLPWDTGELFF. The DNA of the CDR3 is TGTGCCAGCAGCTTAGGGCTCCTCCCCTGGGACACCGGGGAGCTGTTTTTT.

The J gene is TRBJ2-2, the V gene TRBV6-6; no definite D call. The length of the CDR3 is 15 residues. CDR1 and CDR2 from the germline V gene are MNHNY and SVGAGI (reference sequence). V gave up 6 bases and J gave up 0 bases, with 11 bases separating them. The CDR3: CASSTRPANTGELFF. The CDR3 nucleotides read TGTGCCAGCAGCACCAGGCCAGCGAACACCGGGGAGCTGTTTTTT.

The V call is TRBV19, the J call TRBJ1-1; D possibly corresponds to TRBD1 (6 bases). The CDR3 spans 15 residues. V gave up 1 base and J gave up 5 bases, with 14 bases separating them. The germline gives CDR1 LNHDA, CDR2 SQIVND (reference sequence). CDR3 sequence (DNA): TGTGCCAGTAGTATAGGGCGGGGGGCGAGGACTGAAGCTTTCTTT. It yields the protein CASSIGRGARTEAFF.

The CDR3 DNA is TGCGCCAGCAGCCCCCGTCCGTTAGGGACAGGCTCCTACGAGCAGTACTTC. Protein sequence: CASSPRPLGTGSYEQYF. The rearrangement links TRBV5-1 to TRBJ2-7; 8 positions match TRBD1. The CDR3 covers 17 residues. The V segment lost 4 bases and the J segment 0 bases; nucleotides outside the gene matches: 12. Germline CDR1 reads SGHRS; CDR2 reads YFSETQ.

CDR3 in amino acids: CASSPIKQGDSPLHF. The CDR3 region has the DNA TGTGCCAGCTCACCCATAAAACAGGGGGATTCACCCCTCCACTTT. V and J are TRBV18 and TRBJ1-6; TRBD1 agrees at 8 bases. Germline CDR1 is KGHSH and CDR2 is LQKENI. Losses at the gene ends were 3 bases for V and 8 bases for J; bases not matched to a gene: 6. This CDR3 has 15 amino acids.

This clone appeared a few times. This chain links TRBV7-9 with TRBJ1-2; 7 bases are shared with TRBD1. Germline assignment: CDR1 SEHNR and CDR2 FQNEAQ (reference sequence). There are 14 residues in the CDR3. V gave up 5 bases and J gave up 6 bases; unmatched junction bases: 9. The CDR3 coding sequence is TGTGCCAGCAGCAAAGACAGGGTGGGTGATGGCTACACCTTC. Translation gives CASSKDRVGDGYTF.

The chain joins TRBV30 to TRBJ1-5; D ambiguous. Germline-derived CDR1 and CDR2 are GTSNPN and SVGIG (reference sequence). This CDR3 spans 13 amino acids. V was shortened by 2 bases and J by 0 bases, with 5 bases between the two germline ends. This CDR3 is CAWSQASNQPQHF. CDR3 nucleotide sequence: TGTGCCTGGAGTCAGGCTAGCAATCAGCCCCAGCATTTT. Looking up the rest from reference TRBV30 and TRBJ1-5 gives the full variable domain: SQTIHQWPATLVQPVGSPLSLECTVEGTSNPNLYWYRQAAGRGLQLLFYSVGIGQISSEVPQNLSASRPQDRQFILSSKKLLLSDSGFYLCAWSQASNQPQHFGDGTRLSIL.

The rearrangement uses TRBV7-6 and TRBJ2-5, with D maybe TRBD1 (7 bases). Germline lookup yields CDR1 SGHVS and CDR2 FNYEAQ. CDR3 size: 15 residues. Trimming pared 5 bases from V and 5 bases from J, leaving 18 bases between. CDR3 nucleotide sequence: TGTGCCAGCAGCGAACAAACTGCAGGGGGGGAGACCCAGTACTTC. Residues: CASSEQTAGGETQYF.